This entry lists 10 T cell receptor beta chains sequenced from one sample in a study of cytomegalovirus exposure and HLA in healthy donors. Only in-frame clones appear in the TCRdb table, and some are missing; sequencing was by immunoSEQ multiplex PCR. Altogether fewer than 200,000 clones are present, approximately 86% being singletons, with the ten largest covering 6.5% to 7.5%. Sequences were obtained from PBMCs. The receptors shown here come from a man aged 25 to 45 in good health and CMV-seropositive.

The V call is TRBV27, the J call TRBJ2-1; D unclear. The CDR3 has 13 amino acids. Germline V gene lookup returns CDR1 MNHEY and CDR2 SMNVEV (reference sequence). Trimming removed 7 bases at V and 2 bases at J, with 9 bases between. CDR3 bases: TGTGCCAGCAACTTCGGACCCTACAATGAGCAGTTCTTC. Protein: CASNFGPYNEQFF.

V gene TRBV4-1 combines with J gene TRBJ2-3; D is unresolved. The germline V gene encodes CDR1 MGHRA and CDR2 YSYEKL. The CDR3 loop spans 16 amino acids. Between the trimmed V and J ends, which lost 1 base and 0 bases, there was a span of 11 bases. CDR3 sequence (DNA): TGCGCCAGCAGCCAAGTTAATCTCATTAGCACAGATACGCAGTATTTT. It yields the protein CASSQVNLISTDTQYF.

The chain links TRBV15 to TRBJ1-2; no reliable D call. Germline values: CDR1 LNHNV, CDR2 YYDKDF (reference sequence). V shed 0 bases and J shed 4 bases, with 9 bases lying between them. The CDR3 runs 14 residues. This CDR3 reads CATSRDRTGYGYTF. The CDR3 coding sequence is TGTGCCACCAGCAGAGACAGGACGGGCTATGGCTACACCTTC.

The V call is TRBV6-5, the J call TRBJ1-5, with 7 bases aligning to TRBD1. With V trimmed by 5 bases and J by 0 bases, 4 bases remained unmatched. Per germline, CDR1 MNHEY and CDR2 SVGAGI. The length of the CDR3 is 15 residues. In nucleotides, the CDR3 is TGTGCCAGCAGTCAGGGACAGATTAGCAATCAGCCCCAGCATTTT. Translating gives CASSQGQISNQPQHF.

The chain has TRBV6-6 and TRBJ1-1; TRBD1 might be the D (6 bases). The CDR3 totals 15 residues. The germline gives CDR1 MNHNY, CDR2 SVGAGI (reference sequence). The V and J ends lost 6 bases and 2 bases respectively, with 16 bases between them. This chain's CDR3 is CASSFRTDYNTEAFF. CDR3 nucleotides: TGTGCCAGCAGCTTCCGGACAGACTACAACACTGAAGCTTTCTTT.

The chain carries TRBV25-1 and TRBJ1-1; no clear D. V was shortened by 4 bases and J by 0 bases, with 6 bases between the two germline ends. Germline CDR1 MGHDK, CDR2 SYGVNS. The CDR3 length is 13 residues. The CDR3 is CASSGILNTEAFF. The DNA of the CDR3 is TGTGCCAGCAGTGGAATCCTGAACACTGAAGCTTTCTTT.

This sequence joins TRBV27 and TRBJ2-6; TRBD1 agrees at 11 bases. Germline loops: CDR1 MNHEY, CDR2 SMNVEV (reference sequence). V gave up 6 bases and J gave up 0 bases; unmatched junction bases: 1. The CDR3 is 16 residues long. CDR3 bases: TGTGCCAGCAGCGGGACAGGGGGCTCTGGGGCCAACGTCCTGACTTTC. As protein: CASSGTGGSGANVLTF.

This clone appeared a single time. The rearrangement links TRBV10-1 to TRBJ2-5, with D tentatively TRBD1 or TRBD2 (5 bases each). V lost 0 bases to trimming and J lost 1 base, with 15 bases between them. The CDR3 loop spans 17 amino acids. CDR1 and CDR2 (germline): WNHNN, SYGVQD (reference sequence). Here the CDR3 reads CASSESSVSRGQETQYF. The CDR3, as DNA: TGCGCCAGCAGTGAGTCCAGCGTCTCGAGGGGCCAAGAGACCCAGTACTTC.

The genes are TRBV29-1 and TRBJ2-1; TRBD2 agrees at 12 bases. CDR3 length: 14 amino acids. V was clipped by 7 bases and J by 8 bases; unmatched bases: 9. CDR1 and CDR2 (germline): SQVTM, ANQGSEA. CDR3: CSALGLAGRHEQFF. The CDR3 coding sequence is TGCAGCGCCCTAGGACTAGCGGGAAGGCATGAGCAGTTCTTC.

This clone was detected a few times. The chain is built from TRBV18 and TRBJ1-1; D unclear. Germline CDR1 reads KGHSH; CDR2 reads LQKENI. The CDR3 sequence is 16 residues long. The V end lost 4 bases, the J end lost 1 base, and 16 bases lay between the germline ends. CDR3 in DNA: TGTGCCAGCTCACTAACGCCCCCTCAGTGGAACACTGAAGCTTTCTTT. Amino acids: CASSLTPPQWNTEAFF.